The present T cell receptor (beta chain) was sequenced within a study of vaccination effects on CD4 cells after COVID-19. On the study more broadly: Samples that were drawn after vaccination came a median of 72 days after the second dose.

Antigen-specific CD4+ T cells were first expanded with viral peptide pools by the ViraFEST assay and only then sequenced. Investigators separated out CD4+ T cells once around nine days of culture had passed. Either the mRNA-1273 or the BNT162b2 vaccine was given to participants as two doses. Wells of around 2 million PBMC each were grown with roughly 10 IU/ml IL-2 and about 10 ug/ml peptides. Half-medium exchanges with IL-2 medium took place on days 3 and 7. TCRdb's copy holds only in-frame clones and misses some; the assay was immunoSEQ multiplex PCR. The sample shows 30,000 or so clones, roughly 71% of them seen only once. This clone was found a few times. The antigen is undetermined. Germline loops: CDR1 MNHNY, CDR2 SVGAGI (reference sequence). Losses at the gene ends were 6 bases for V and 4 bases for J; bases not matched to a gene: 4. This CDR3 comprises 13 residues.

The specimen was CD4+ T cells from PBMCs cultured with HCoV-NL63 spike peptides, collected after COVID-19 vaccination. The rearrangement links TRBV6-6 to TRBJ1-2; 8 positions agree with TRBD1. The receptor was isolated from a human donor who received a COVID-19 vaccine. The CDR3 DNA reads as TGTGCCAGCAGCCCCGGGACAGGCTATGGCTACACCTTC. This gives the protein CASSPGTGYGYTF.